Listed below are T cell receptor beta chains from one sample, sequenced in a study of vaccination effects on CD4 cells after COVID-19. Assay used: immunoSEQ multiplex PCR; TCRdb lists only in-frame clones, some missing. The sample lists tens of thousands of clones, 81% occurring once. Their target antigens are unknown. The sample was CD4+ T cells from PBMCs cultured with HCoV-229E spike peptides, taken before COVID-19 vaccination. The receptor source for this set is a human donor who received a COVID-19 vaccine. Each CDR3 is given with its conserved first and last residue. The order of the fields is V gene, D gene, J gene, clone size, CDR3 DNA, CDR3 protein. The D gene is left open where the match is weak. Rows give clone size only sometimes, using once, few, many, or a class for an expanded clone.

TRBV27,NA,TRBJ1-5,few,TGTGCCAGCAGTTTATCGGGGCGGGGTCAGCCCCAGCATTTT,CASSLSGRGQPQHF
TRBV10-2,TRBD2,TRBJ2-1,few,TGCGCCAGCACCGGGCGGGGGGGCGGAGGCAATGAGCAGTTCTTC,CASTGRGGGGNEQFF
TRBV21-1,NA,TRBJ2-2,NA,TGTGCCAGCAACACTGGACAGGGCAACACCGGGGAGCTGTTTTTT,CASNTGQGNTGELFF
TRBV15,NA,TRBJ2-5,NA,TGTGCCACCAGCAGAGAAATACGAGAGACCCAGTACTTC,CATSREIRETQYF
TRBV28,NA,TRBJ1-3,NA,TGTGCCAGCAGTCCCCGTTTGTTTGCGTCTGGAAACACCATATATTTT,CASSPRLFASGNTIYF
TRBV5-6,TRBD1,TRBJ1-3,few,TGTGCCAGCAGCAACAGGGGTTCTGGAAACACCATATATTTT,CASSNRGSGNTIYF
TRBV19,NA,TRBJ1-1,NA,TGTGCCAGTAGTATAGGGGGACCCATGAACACTGAAGCTTTCTTT,CASSIGGPMNTEAFF
TRBV2,NA,TRBJ1-5,NA,TGTGCCAGCAGTGAAGTTGCGCAGCCCCAGCATTTT,CASSEVAQPQHF
TRBV12-3/TRBV12-4,NA,TRBJ1-1,NA,TGTGCCAGCACCCCTGTAAGGAACACTGAAGCTTTCTTT,CASTPVRNTEAFF
TRBV6-5,TRBD1,TRBJ1-6,few,TGTGCCAGCAGATCGACAGGGTCTGGTAATTCACCCCTCCACTTT,CASRSTGSGNSPLHF
TRBV24-1,TRBD1,TRBJ2-3,NA,TGTGCCACCAGTGACCCCCCGGGACAGGCTAGCACAGATACGCAGTATTTT,CATSDPPGQASTDTQYF
TRBV18,NA,TRBJ2-5,NA,TGTGCCAGCTCTCCAGGAGTCCAAGAGACCCAGTACTTC,CASSPGVQETQYF
TRBV6-5,NA,TRBJ1-1,NA,TGTGCCAGCAGGGACCGGGCGCGGACTGAAGCTTTCTTT,CASRDRARTEAFF
TRBV21-1,NA,TRBJ1-2,few,TGTGCCAGCAGCAGAGGAGGGGGTTGGATCTATGGCTACACCTTC,CASSRGGGWIYGYTF
TRBV5-1,NA,TRBJ1-6,NA,TGCGCCAGCAGCTTGGAGCCAGGGGATAAATCACCCCTCCACTTT,CASSLEPGDKSPLHF
TRBV5-1,NA,TRBJ1-3,once,TGCGCCAGCAGCTTGGAACAACAGGCTTCTGGAAACACCATATATTTT,CASSLEQQASGNTIYF
TRBV19,NA,TRBJ1-4,few,TGTGCCAGTAGTAATACAGGGCCAACTAATGAAAAACTGTTTTTT,CASSNTGPTNEKLFF
TRBV14,NA,TRBJ2-2,NA,TGTGCCAGCAGCCAAGTTCGGTGGGAGCTGTTTTTT,CASSQVRWELFF
TRBV7-9,NA,TRBJ2-3,NA,TGTGCCAGCAGCTTGTCCACAGATACGCAGTATTTT,CASSLSTDTQYF
TRBV2,NA,TRBJ2-5,once,TGTGCCAGCAGAGAAGGACCCGGTGGGACCCAGTACTTC,CASREGPGGTQYF
TRBV28,NA,TRBJ2-2,NA,TGTGCCAGCAGTCCTGAGGGGAGCACCGGGGAGCTGTTTTTT,CASSPEGSTGELFF
TRBV30,NA,TRBJ1-5,few,TGTGCCTGGAGTGAGAGAAATCAGCCCCAGCATTTT,CAWSERNQPQHF
TRBV27,NA,TRBJ2-5,NA,TGTGCCAGCAGTTTTTCTTGGGTAGCCTCCGAGACCCAGTACTTC,CASSFSWVASETQYF
TRBV20-1,NA,TRBJ2-5,NA,TGCAGTGCTAGTTCTAGCCGGGAGACCCAGTACTTC,CSASSSRETQYF
TRBV3-1/TRBV3-2,TRBD2,TRBJ2-1,NA,TGTGCCAGCAGCCAGAGCGGGGGGGTCTCCTACAATGAGCAGTTCTTC,CASSQSGGVSYNEQFF
TRBV5-1,NA,TRBJ2-6,NA,TGCGCCAGCATGCGGGACGCCTTCGCTGGGGCCAACGTCCTGACTTTC,CASMRDAFAGANVLTF
TRBV5-8,TRBD1,TRBJ2-5,NA,TGTGCCAGCAGCACAGGACAGGGGGCAGGGGAGACCCAGTACTTC,CASSTGQGAGETQYF
TRBV5-1,NA,TRBJ2-5,NA,TGCGCCAGCAGCACGGTGGGAGGAGAGACCCAGTACTTC,CASSTVGGETQYF
TRBV3-1/TRBV3-2,TRBD1,TRBJ2-5,NA,TGTGCCAGCAGCCACAGGGGGCGCGGGGAGACCCAGTACTTC,CASSHRGRGETQYF
TRBV19,TRBD1,TRBJ1-2,NA,TGTGCCAGTAGTATAGATCAGCTACGGGACAGAGCTTTCACCTTC,CASSIDQLRDRAFTF
TRBV30,NA,TRBJ1-5,few,TGTGCCTGGAGTTCGGTGGGGTCGCAGCCCCAGCATTTT,CAWSSVGSQPQHF
TRBV5-1,TRBD1,TRBJ2-5,NA,TGCGCCAGCAGCTTGGTCGCCGGGACAGGGGGAGAGACCCAGTACTTC,CASSLVAGTGGETQYF
TRBV7-3,TRBD2,TRBJ2-1,NA,TGTGCCAGCAGCACAGGGACTAGCAGCGAGCAGTTCTTC,CASSTGTSSEQFF
TRBV7-9,NA,TRBJ1-4,NA,TGTGCCAGCAGCTCGACCAAGACAGGCGGAACTAATGAAAAACTGTTTTTT,CASSSTKTGGTNEKLFF
TRBV7-2,NA,TRBJ1-1,NA,TGTGCCAGCAGCTTAGCCCCCCAGGGGCGGGTGAACACTGAAGCTTTCTTT,CASSLAPQGRVNTEAFF
TRBV6-6,TRBD1,TRBJ2-4,NA,TGTGCCAGCACCGAACAGGGGAAGGGGACCAAAAACATTCAGTACTTC,CASTEQGKGTKNIQYF
TRBV27,NA,TRBJ2-6,NA,TGTGCCAGCAGCCCCAGGGGTCTGAGGGCGGTAGGGGCCAACGTCCTGACTTTC,CASSPRGLRAVGANVLTF
TRBV3-1/TRBV3-2,TRBD1,TRBJ2-5,once,TGTGCCAGCAGCCAAGAAGGAGGATGGGACAGGGTCGTGAAGACCCAGTACTTC,CASSQEGGWDRVVKTQYF
TRBV4-1,NA,TRBJ1-2,few,TGCGCCAGCCGATCGGCGGGCGAGGCGGGGTTAGGCTACACCTTC,CASRSAGEAGLGYTF
TRBV12-3/TRBV12-4,NA,TRBJ2-1,once,TGTGCCAGCAGTCGCGGGGACAGCCGGTTCTTC,CASSRGDSRFF
TRBV12-5,NA,TRBJ2-1,NA,TGTGCTAGTCAAGGGGGGGAATGGGACAATGAGCAGTTCTTC,CASQGGEWDNEQFF
TRBV2,TRBD2,TRBJ2-5,NA,TGTGCCAGAAGGGGGACTAGCGAGGTTCAAGAGACCCAGTACTTC,CARRGTSEVQETQYF
TRBV19,NA,TRBJ1-2,NA,TGTGCCAGTAGTATACCTGGGCTAATCTATGGCTACACCTTC,CASSIPGLIYGYTF
TRBV19,TRBD1,TRBJ1-2,NA,TGTGCCAGTAGTAGGGCCGGGACAGGGGACTATGGCTACACCTTC,CASSRAGTGDYGYTF
TRBV5-1,NA,TRBJ1-1,NA,TGCGCCAGCAGCCCTGGGACCGGATACACTGAAGCTTTCTTT,CASSPGTGYTEAFF